This is a list of T cell receptor beta chains from one sample in a study of blood T cell repertoires in COVID-19. Libraries were prepared by immunoSEQ multiplex PCR; TCRdb keeps only in-frame clonotypes and omits some of them. The table includes 40,000 to 45,000 clones, more than 85% detected once. Material: peripheral blood. These TCRs come from a human donor in a cohort sampled during active COVID-19. The conserved cysteine and the conserved F or W are not part of the CDR3 here. A D gene is named only where the DNA matches it firmly.

D gene	J gene	V gene	CDR3 length	CDR3 protein
TRBD1	TRBJ1-6	TRBV5-4	12	ASSLNRGDSPLH
TRBD1	TRBJ2-1	TRBV6-2/TRBV6-3	12	ASSSDRVGNEQF
TRBD2	TRBJ2-3	TRBV3-1/TRBV3-2	14	ASSPSSGELPDTQY
TRBD2	TRBJ2-5	TRBV4-1	13	ASSLAGGIQETQY
NA	TRBJ1-4	TRBV29-1	12	SVAPGGGNEKLF
NA	TRBJ1-3	TRBV2	12	ASSAGTNGNTIY
TRBD1	TRBJ2-3	TRBV18	16	ASSPILIGQVKTDTQY
TRBD1	TRBJ1-5	TRBV2	12	ASGTGGPGQPQH
TRBD2	TRBJ2-1	TRBV29-1	11	SVESFSGNEQF
TRBD1	TRBJ2-7	TRBV19	13	ASSMTSGQSYEQY
NA	TRBJ2-1	TRBV3-1/TRBV3-2	13	ASSRQRSSYNEQF
NA	TRBJ2-5	TRBV28	12	ASSLSGDVGTQY
NA	TRBJ1-2	TRBV3-1/TRBV3-2	13	ASSQETQTNYGYT
NA	TRBJ2-1	TRBV4-2	12	ASSQDRGGGKQF
TRBD1	TRBJ2-5	TRBV24-1	13	ATSQPSGTGETQY
NA	TRBJ1-6	TRBV6-1	17	ASSGNLAAGRANNSPLH
TRBD1	TRBJ1-6	TRBV29-1	11	SALTGEGSPLH
TRBD1	TRBJ2-2	TRBV19	12	ASSWTGDTGELF
NA	TRBJ1-5	TRBV19	14	ASSIGRSRAGQPQH
NA	TRBJ2-1	TRBV6-2/TRBV6-3	13	ASSYELESFNEQF
NA	TRBJ1-1	TRBV2	16	ASSLTPTGSRASTEAF
TRBD2	TRBJ2-1	TRBV28	13	ASESASGGLDEQF
TRBD2	TRBJ2-1	TRBV19	12	ASISSSGAPEQF
TRBD1	TRBJ1-5	TRBV5-3	14	ARSYEPGQLDQPQH
NA	TRBJ1-1	TRBV3-1/TRBV3-2	13	ASILRGGVSTEAF
TRBD2	TRBJ2-5	TRBV3-1/TRBV3-2	17	ASSLFGGAVAGDQETQY
NA	TRBJ1-5	TRBV7-4	14	ASSLEVRQGNQPQH
NA	TRBJ2-1	TRBV30	14	AWETGRSDKGGWQF
NA	TRBJ1-6	TRBV28	12	ASSVWTRPSPLH